Shown below are 26 T cell receptor beta chains from a single sample sequenced in a study of tumor-infiltrating lymphocytes in primary liver carcinoma. Unsorted bulk tissue, roughly 20-32 mg of it, served as the source for co-extraction of RNA and DNA. From about 0.45 ug total RNA, TCR beta cDNA was generated with a primer in the constant region. Three rounds of nested multiplex PCR with slightly modified ARM-PCR produced TCR beta libraries. For around 9 cycles apiece, the opening two PCR rounds ran with TRBV1-TRBV30 forward primers and a C-beta reverse primer. TCRdb re-derived calls from the multiplex PCR reads in MiXCR, one entry per CDR3 protein. The repertoire holds fewer than 75,000 distinct CDR3 sequences, with 65% to 80% as singletons. Sequencing was performed on liver tumor tissue from sampling region 2. The subset was: tumor region T2, inferior pole. The source of these receptors is a middle-aged man with primary liver carcinoma and hepatitis B virus infection.

The chain joins TRBV11-2 to TRBJ2-5; a weak D match, TRBD2 (5 bases). Per germline, CDR1 SGHAT and CDR2 FQNNGV. There are 16 residues in the CDR3. V shed 5 bases and J shed 4 bases, with 20 bases lying between them. CDR3 DNA: TGTGCCAGCAGCCAGACTCCCGGCGGGTGGAGAGAGACCCAGTACTTC. This gives the protein CASSQTPGGWRETQYF. Together with reference TRBV11-2 and TRBJ2-5, the CDR3 gives the full variable domain: EAGVAQSPRYKIIEKRQSVAFWCNPISGHATLYWYQQILGQGPKLLIQFQNNGVVDDSQLPKDRFSAERLKGVDSTLKIQPAKLEDSAVYLCASSQTPGGWRETQYFGPGTRLLVL.

A few counts support this clonotype. The V and J genes are TRBV29-1 and TRBJ2-1; no clear D gene. Looked up from germline, CDR1 is SQVTM and CDR2 is ANQGSEA. The germline V and J ends were trimmed by 7 bases and 2 bases, with 12 bases remaining between them. This CDR3 has 13 residues. The chain's CDR3 is CSARGGTYNEQFF. CDR3 DNA sequence: TGCAGCGCCCGTGGCGGTACCTACAATGAGCAGTTCTTC.

This clonotype was seen only a few times. The genes are TRBV6-2 or TRBV6-3 and TRBJ1-1, with D possibly being TRBD1 (5 bases). This CDR3 has 11 amino acids. Germline assignment: CDR1 MNHEY and CDR2 SVGEGT. Trimming cost V 5 bases and J 8 bases, with 9 bases left between them. The CDR3 sequence: CASSGGAEAFF. For the CDR3, the DNA is TGTGCCAGCAGTGGGGGAGCAGAAGCTTTCTTT.

This clonotype was observed a few times. One end of the junction does not line up with germline, which may come from a read error. V usage is TRBV14 and J usage is TRBJ2-1, with 12 bases that match TRBD2. The CDR3 is made up of 13 amino acids. Germline assignment: CDR1 SGHDN and CDR2 FVKESK. The CDR3 loop is CANSQLAGGEQFF. The CDR3 DNA sequence: TGTGCCAACAGCCAACTAGCGGGAGGAGAGCAGTTCTTC. The whole variable domain, remainder taken from reference TRBV14 and TRBJ2-1, is EAGVTQFPSHSVIEKGQTVTLRCDPISGHDNLYWYRRVMGKEIKFLLHFVKESKQDESGMPNNRFLAERTGGTYSTLKVQPAELEDSGVYFCANSQLAGGEQFFGPGTRLTVL.

The J gene is TRBJ2-1, the V gene TRBV9; TRBD1 or TRBD2 may be the D gene (5 bases each). V lost 4 bases and J 12 bases, leaving 17 bases between the germline ends. Germline V gene sequence: CDR1 SGDLS, CDR2 YYNGEE. The CDR3 consists of 13 residues. The CDR3 reads CASSFGDGTRQFF. In DNA, the CDR3 is TGTGCCAGCAGCTTCGGCGACGGGACCAGGCAGTTCTTC. Full variable domain (rest looked up from reference TRBV9 and TRBJ2-1): DSGVTQTPKHLITATGQRVTLRCSPRSGDLSVYWYQQSLDQGLQFLIQYYNGEERAKGNILERFSAQQFPDLHSELNLSSLELGDSALYFCASSFGDGTRQFFGPGTRLTVL.

A few counts support this clonotype. This rearrangement joins TRBV11-1 to TRBJ2-7; no firm D call. Germline V gene sequence: CDR1 SGHAT, CDR2 FQDESV (reference sequence). The V end lost 1 base, the J end lost 0 bases, and 7 bases lay between the germline ends. CDR3 length equals 14 residues. In DNA form, the CDR3 reads TGTGCCAGCAGCTTAGGGTTCAGCTCCTACGAGCAGTACTTC. It is translated as CASSLGFSSYEQYF.

This clonotype was seen a few times. V gene TRBV5-6 combines with J gene TRBJ2-2, with D possibly matching TRBD1 (6 bases). Per the germline V gene, CDR1 is SGHDT and CDR2 is YYEEEE. CDR3 size: 15 residues. V lost 3 bases to trimming and J lost 0 bases, with 9 bases between them. In DNA form, the CDR3 reads TGTGCCAGCAGCTGGGGGCAGACGAACACCGGGGAGCTGTTTTTT. Protein product: CASSWGQTNTGELFF. Supplemented by reference TRBV5-6 and TRBJ2-2, the full variable domain reads DAGVTQSPTHLIKTRGQQVTLRCSPKSGHDTVSWYQQALGQGPQFIFQYYEEEERQRGNFPDRFSGHQFPNYSSELNVNALLLGDSALYLCASSWGQTNTGELFFGEGSRLTVL.

There are many counts of this clonotype. This chain joins TRBV4-3 and TRBJ2-7; no clear D gene. The CDR3 consists of 13 residues. The germline V and J ends were trimmed by 1 base and 7 bases, with 11 bases remaining between them. CDR1 LGHNA and CDR2 YSLEER come from the germline V gene. This CDR3 reads CASSQVYGREQYF. The CDR3, as DNA: TGCGCCAGCAGCCAAGTTTATGGCAGGGAGCAGTACTTC.

A remark on this clonotype: Its ends do not fully match the called genes, so a read error is possible. This chain uses TRBV6-6 with TRBJ2-2; D is possibly TRBD2 (6 bases). This CDR3 has 12 amino acids. CDR1 MNHNY and CDR2 SVGAGI come from the germline V gene (reference sequence). The CDR3 region is CASSNNTGGLFF. The CDR3, as DNA: TGTGCCAGCAGTAATAACACCGGGGGGCTGTTTTTT.

To note about this clonotype: With a much larger clone just one base away, this may be a read error. V is TRBV11-2 and J is TRBJ1-2; D remains ambiguous. Germline CDR1 SGHAT, CDR2 FQNNGV. This CDR3 contains 15 residues. The CDR3 sequence is CASSLVPDANYDYTF. The CDR3 coding sequence is TGTGCCAGCAGCTTAGTACCCGATGCTAACTATGACTACACCTTC.

About this clonotype itself: The germline gene is not matched at one end of the junction; a read error may be the cause. CDR3 nucleotides: TGCACCAGCAGCTTCTTCACTTGGCCGCCGCAGGACAATGGGCAGTTCTTC. This codes for CTSSFFTWPPQDNGQFF. The gene calls are TRBV5-1 and TRBJ2-1, with D possibly matching TRBD1 (5 bases). This CDR3 has 17 amino acids. Per germline, CDR1 SGHRS and CDR2 YFSETQ.

Details on this clonotype: Relative to the germline gene, one junction end is altered; a read error may explain this. The chain combines TRBV11-2 with TRBJ2-5; 8 nucleotides align to TRBD2. From germline, CDR1 is SGHAT and CDR2 FQNNGV. The CDR3 extends over 16 amino acids. The CDR3 sequence: CASSRIPGGGKETQCF. For the CDR3, the DNA is TGTGCCAGCAGCCGAATTCCTGGCGGGGGGAAGGAGACCCAGTGCTTC.

In this sample, this clonotype turned up many times. The rearrangement uses TRBV13 and TRBJ2-5, with a tentative D call TRBD2 (5 bases). Trimming took off 5 bases at V and 5 bases at J, with 12 bases between the two ends. CDR3 length equals 13 residues. Germline lookup yields CDR1 PRHDT and CDR2 FYEKMQ (reference sequence). Here the CDR3 DNA reads TGTGCCAGCAGCCGGCGCGGCGGGGAGACCCAGTACTTC. Amino acids: CASSRRGGETQYF.

Notes on this clonotype: Its ends do not fully match the called genes, so a read error is possible. The genes are TRBV4-1 and TRBJ2-2, with 7 bases identical to TRBD2. Germline V gene sequence: CDR1 MGHRA, CDR2 YSYEKL. The CDR3 covers 18 residues. The CDR3 nucleotides read TGCGCCAGCAGCCAAGACCCCCCCCTAGCGGCGAACACCGGGGAGCCGTTTTTT. Translated, it gives CASSQDPPLAANTGEPFF.

Comments on this clonotype: Since a much larger clone is just one base distant, this may be a read error. The chain is built from TRBV19 and TRBJ2-1; D possibly matches TRBD1 or TRBD2 (5 bases each). Between the trimmed V and J ends, which lost 3 bases and 4 bases, there was a span of 19 bases. The germline gives CDR1 LNHDA, CDR2 SQIVND (reference sequence). This CDR3 is built from 17 residues. The DNA for the CDR3 is TGTGCCAGTAGTATCACTCCTGCCGGGACCAGGTACAATGAGCAGTTCTTC. The encoded protein is CASSITPAGTRYNEQFF.

A remark on this clonotype: Sequence at one end of the junction differs from germline and may be a read error. The chain carries TRBV6-2 or TRBV6-3 and TRBJ2-5; D not resolved. The CDR3 spans 15 residues. Germline assignment: CDR1 MNHEY and CDR2 SVGEGT. The CDR3, as DNA: TGTGCCAGCAGTGAGCTCCGAGACTTAATGGAGACCCAGTATTTC. Protein: CASSELRDLMETQYF.

Concerning this clonotype itself: No conserved phenylalanine or tryptophan ends this CDR3, so it is likely a read error. The gene calls are TRBV5-4 and TRBJ2-7, with TRBD2 identical over 9 bases. The V gene's germline CDR1 is SGHNT and CDR2 YYREEE (reference sequence). This CDR3 has 15 residues. CDR3 nucleotide sequence: TGCGCCAGCAGCGGAGGCCTAGCGGGATCCTACGAGCAGTACCTC. Translated: CASSGGLAGSYEQYL.

The sample holds one count of this clonotype. Mismatch with germline at one junction end may stem from a read error. The genes are TRBV5-1 and TRBJ2-1, with TRBD2 as a possible D gene (6 bases). Germline V gene sequence: CDR1 SGHRS, CDR2 YFSETQ. The CDR3 loop spans 17 amino acids. The CDR3 coding sequence is TGCGCCAGCAGCAGCCCTCTAACGGGAGTCTTCTACAGTGAGCAGTTCTTC. Protein product: CASSSPLTGVFYSEQFF.

In regard to this clonotype: An end of the junction does not agree with germline; a read error may underlie this. The chain recombines TRBV10-3 with TRBJ2-1; D possibly corresponds to TRBD1 (5 bases). Germline CDR1 reads ENHRY; CDR2 reads SYGVKD. The CDR3 is 15 residues long. CDR3 DNA: TGTACCATCAGTGAGTCGTCAGGGCCCTACAATGAGCAGTTATTC. Its protein product is CTISESSGPYNEQLF.

This clonotype is medium-sized (0.01 to 0.1%). The V gene is TRBV11-2, the J gene TRBJ2-3; D remains ambiguous. V lost 0 bases and J lost 6, with 10 bases in between. Germline V gene data show CDR1 as SGHAT and CDR2 as FQNNGV. This CDR3 has 14 amino acids. The CDR3 sequence: CASSLEAPWDTQYF. The CDR3 DNA reads as TGTGCCAGCAGCTTAGAGGCACCCTGGGATACGCAGTATTTT.

The V gene is TRBV11-1, the J gene TRBJ2-3; D unresolved. V was shortened by 3 bases and J by 0 bases, with 7 bases between the two germline ends. The CDR3 is 14 amino acids. Germline V gene lookup returns CDR1 SGHAT and CDR2 FQDESV (reference sequence). CDR3 DNA sequence: TGTGCCAGCAGCTTTGGAACTAGCACAGATACGCAGTATTTT. Residues: CASSFGTSTDTQYF.

The table lists this clonotype with a few counts. No conserved phenylalanine or tryptophan is present at the end of the CDR3, so a read error is the likely explanation. No DNA is shown, since the ends of the CDR3 on it are uncertain; the CDR3 is the one TCRdb lists. V and J are TRBV11-2 and TRBJ2-5. Germline values: CDR1 SGHAT, CDR2 FQNNGV. The CDR3 length equals 13 residues, ends included. CDR3 in amino acids: CASSLLLEETQCY.

The V call is TRBV5-1, the J call TRBJ1-2; no clear D gene. From germline, CDR1 is SGHRS and CDR2 YFSETQ. Trimming stripped 2 bases from V and 0 bases from J, with 11 bases between. This CDR3 comprises 15 residues. CDR3 amino acids: CASSFNGAPNYGYTF. CDR3 nucleotide sequence: TGCGCCAGCAGCTTTAATGGAGCACCTAACTATGGCTACACCTTC. The variable domain in full, with the rest retrieved from reference TRBV5-1 and TRBJ1-2, is KAGVTQTPRYLIKTRGQQVTLSCSPISGHRSVSWYQQTPGQGLQFLFEYFSETQRNKGNFPGRFSGRQFSNSRSEMNVSTLELGDSALYLCASSFNGAPNYGYTFGSGTRLTVV.

To note about this clonotype: A read error may produce the germline difference seen at one junction end. The chain employs TRBV6-6 and TRBJ2-3; 9 positions match TRBD1. The CDR3 runs 15 residues. Germline V gene data show CDR1 as MNHNY and CDR2 as SVGAGI (reference sequence). CDR3 loop: CASGYGTGIADTLYF. CDR3 DNA: TGTGCCAGCGGTTACGGGACAGGGATAGCAGATACGCTGTATTTT.

Comments on this clonotype: The junction departs from the called germline gene at one end, perhaps through a read error. This chain uses TRBV4-2 with TRBJ1-3; D unclear. The CDR3 runs 16 residues. The V gene's germline CDR1 is LGHNA and CDR2 YNFKEQ. As DNA, the CDR3 is TGTGCCAGCAGCCAAGATGTAGGCCTCGCTGGTAACACCACATATTTT. Its translation is CASSQDVGLAGNTTYF.

This clonotype has a count of ten or more. This sequence joins TRBV28 and TRBJ2-1; the D gene could be TRBD1 or TRBD2 (5 bases each). Deletions cut 7 bases from V and 4 bases from J, with 11 bases between. This CDR3 contains 13 residues. In germline, CDR1 is MDHEN, CDR2 SYDVKM. As DNA, the CDR3 is TGTGCCAGCACCACCGAGGGGTACAATGAGCAGTTCTTC. This sequence encodes CASTTEGYNEQFF.